This T cell receptor (beta chain) is from a study of blood T cell repertoires in COVID-19. Sequencing was performed with immunoSEQ multiplex PCR; in TCRdb, only in-frame clones are kept and a portion is missing. The data hold fewer than 300,000 clones, with about nine tenths observed a single time. V was pared by 4 bases and J by 2 bases, with 11 bases between. Germline V gene data show CDR1 as SQVTM and CDR2 as ANQGSEA. There are 13 residues in the CDR3. The specimen was peripheral blood. This chain links TRBV29-1 with TRBJ1-1; no definite D call. The TCR originated in a woman aged 25 to 39 with COVID-19, enrolled during active disease. The DNA of the CDR3 is TGCAGCGTTGTTTATGGCAGAAACACTGAAGCTTTCTTT. This codes for CSVVYGRNTEAFF. Full variable domain (remainder filled in from reference TRBV29-1 and TRBJ1-1): SAVISQKPSRDICQRGTSLTIQCQVDSQVTMMFWYRQQPGQSLTLIATANQGSEATYESGFVIDKFPISRPNLTFSTLTVSNMSPEDSSIYLCSVVYGRNTEAFFGQGTRLTVV.